This entry describes one T cell receptor beta chain. Its antigen is unknown. Base-call qualities are not available, and no considerably larger clone is one nucleotide away. The CDR3 goes from the cysteine to the phenylalanine over 15 residues. Kept here is only the CDR3 DNA, which spans 45 bases and is read in frame from base 1. Relative to germline, V is 0 bases shorter and J is 5 bases shorter, with 14 bases between their ends. CDR1 and CDR2 were assigned from the germline V gene (reference sequence) as SGHNT and YYREEE. The immunoSEQ Assay was used to sequence TCR beta CDR3 regions from DNA. The study's processing was this. To compute T cell density, TCR beta template counts were normalized to usable DNA, which was estimated by amplifying housekeeping genes. Using the preseqR package, richness was estimated by extrapolating to 120,000 templates for tissue samples and 400,000 templates for PBMC samples. Clonality was calculated as one minus Pielou's evenness. Tissue-enriched TCRs were identified by differential abundance testing using productive amino-acid clonotypes, minimum total count 5 and alpha 0.1. The Jaccard Index and the Morisita Overlap Index were used to measure repertoire overlap between compartments. GLIPH clustered TCR beta CDR3s with public tetramer-defined viral CDR3s; viral motifs required at least three viral sequences plus V-gene enrichment. Drawn from immuneACCESS, this table holds only the in-frame rearrangements with V and J called that TCRdb kept. Clones are partly lost; checked studies trace under half to an unresolved V gene and leave the rest unexplained. That table is the source of V, J and clone size, and D and trimming were worked out from the DNA. Counted in this sample were about 33,000 clones; roughly 90% of them appeared once. About 1.9% of the sample is in the top ten clones.

The record originates from a study of T cells in localized non-small cell lung cancer (dated by TCRdb to 2020 to 2021). With respect to the entire study: T cell repertoires of approximately 250 early-stage NSCLC patients were analyzed, with tumors being compared against uninvolved tumor-adjacent lungs. The cohort comprised 236 treatment-naïve NSCLC patients with resected, localized lung tumors. The mean age of the NSCLC patients was under 70 years, with approximately 130 men and 85 to 110 women. Points the paper makes about the study in general: Multi-region tumor sequencing was not performed, so intratumor heterogeneity could not be excluded. Of the top 100 tumor clones, a median of roughly 56 were detected in paired uninvolved adjacent lung; approximately 30 were also among that lung's top 100. The highest T cell clonality was observed in uninvolved tumor-adjacent lung, where clonality exceeded that of tumor, suggesting that antigenic responses were more focused in uninvolved tumor-adjacent lung. Because the study design was exploratory, TCR variables were selected using unadjusted p-values without false-discovery rate correction. Higher blood T cell density associated with longer overall survival, while higher adjacent-lung clonality associated with shorter survival.

At diagnosis, tumor, uninvolved tumor-adjacent lung and peripheral blood were collected and then preserved as a mix of FFPE and fresh-frozen material. For TCR repertoire profiling, blood samples were analyzed as peripheral blood mononuclear cells. Sequences were derived from peripheral blood, sampled before any cancer treatment. This receptor chain uses TRBV5-4 and TRBJ2-5; the D gene cannot be named for sure. This clonotype was obtained from an older female donor with stage I lung adenocarcinoma. The CDR3 in this case is CASSLGTRNGETQYF. The DNA is TGTGCCAGCAGCTTGGGGACCAGGAATGGTGAGACCCAGTACTTC.